This TCR beta chain was sequenced in a study of Ad26.COV2.S vaccination and SARS-CoV-2 variants. The study, taken as a whole, reports: It was found that vaccine and placebo recipients had similar non-spike TCR breadth.

The CDR3 length is 14 residues. V was pared by 0 bases and J by 10 bases, with 14 bases between. Germline V lookup: CDR1 SGHRS, CDR2 YFSETQ. This sample's treatment: about 20 received Ad26.COV2.S at low or high dose, single or two shots; five or six received placebo; per-sample allocation not given. Collection of samples fell on day 63 after the first vaccine or placebo injection. Note on this clone: Its antigen remains unidentified.

Using immunoSEQ multiplex PCR, the repertoire was profiled, and TCRdb retains in-frame clones only, with some absent. The sample shows approximately 400,000 clones, approximately 83% of them seen only once. V usage is TRBV5-1 and J usage is TRBJ2-1; D is undetermined. The clonotype originates from a person aged 18-60 years who received the Ad26.COV2.S COVID-19 vaccine or a placebo. This sample comprised peripheral blood, obtained in a trial of Ad26.COV2.S vaccine versus placebo. The CDR3, as DNA: TGCGCCAGCAGCTTGGTCCCATCGCCGAGCGAGCAGTTCTTC. This gives the protein CASSLVPSPSEQFF.